This is a list of T cell receptor beta chains from one sample in a study of Ad26.COV2.S vaccination and SARS-CoV-2 variants. Using immunoSEQ multiplex PCR, the repertoire was profiled, and TCRdb retains in-frame clones only, with some absent. Counted here are 300,000 to 350,000 clones, around 88% occurring once; the ten biggest clones make up about 10%. Sequences were derived from peripheral blood, sampled in a trial of Ad26.COV2.S vaccine versus placebo. Receptors were obtained from a person aged 18-60 years who received the Ad26.COV2.S COVID-19 vaccine or a placebo. CDR3s include the opening cysteine and the closing phenylalanine or tryptophan. The D gene is left open where the match is weak.

CDR3	DNA	D	J	V
CATFSQAGEVADTQYF	TGTGCCACCTTCTCCCAAGCGGGAGAGGTTGCAGATACGCAGTATTTT	TRBD2	TRBJ2-3	TRBV24-1
CASSFAQETQYF	TGTGCCAGCAGCTTTGCTCAAGAGACCCAGTACTTC	NA	TRBJ2-5	TRBV5-4
CASSRTGEYYEQYF	TGTGCCAGCAGCAGGACAGGGGAATACTACGAGCAGTACTTC	TRBD1	TRBJ2-7	TRBV9
CASSLAPRDTQYF	TGTGCCAGCAGTTTAGCACCAAGAGATACGCAGTATTTT	NA	TRBJ2-3	TRBV12-3/TRBV12-4
CASSSRGTDTYNEQFF	TGTGCCAGCAGCTCCAGAGGGACCGATACCTACAATGAGCAGTTCTTC	NA	TRBJ2-1	TRBV11-2
CASSLGTGVGTEAFF	TGTGCCAGCAGCTTGGGGACAGGGGTTGGCACTGAAGCTTTCTTT	TRBD1	TRBJ1-1	TRBV7-9
CASSYRRTGINTEAFF	TGTGCCAGCAGTTACCGGCGGACTGGCATTAACACTGAAGCTTTCTTT	NA	TRBJ1-1	TRBV6-2/TRBV6-3
CASSSLQVYEQYF	TGTGCCAGCAGCTCCCTACAGGTATACGAGCAGTACTTC	NA	TRBJ2-7	TRBV7-9
CASSQPGQTYEQYF	TGTGCCAGCAGTCAACCGGGACAGACCTACGAGCAGTACTTC	TRBD1	TRBJ2-7	TRBV6-2/TRBV6-3
CASSIGGGLGTEAFF	TGTGCCAGTAGTATAGGAGGGGGCCTTGGGACTGAAGCTTTCTTT	TRBD1	TRBJ1-1	TRBV19
CASSHIGQLTITEAFF	TGTGCCAGCAGCCATATAGGACAGCTGACGATCACTGAAGCTTTCTTT	NA	TRBJ1-1	TRBV6-2/TRBV6-3